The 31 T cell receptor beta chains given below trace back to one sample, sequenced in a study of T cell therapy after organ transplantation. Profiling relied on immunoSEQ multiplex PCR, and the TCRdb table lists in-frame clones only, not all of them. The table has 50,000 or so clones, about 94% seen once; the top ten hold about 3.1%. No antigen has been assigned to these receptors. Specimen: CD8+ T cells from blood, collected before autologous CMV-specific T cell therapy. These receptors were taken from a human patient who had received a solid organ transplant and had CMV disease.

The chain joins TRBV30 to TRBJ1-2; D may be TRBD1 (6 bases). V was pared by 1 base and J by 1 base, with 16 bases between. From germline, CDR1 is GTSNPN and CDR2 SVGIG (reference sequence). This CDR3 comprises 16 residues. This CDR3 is CAWSAPAGVLNYGYTF. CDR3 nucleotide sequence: TGTGCCTGGAGTGCCCCAGCAGGGGTACTTAACTATGGCTACACCTTC.

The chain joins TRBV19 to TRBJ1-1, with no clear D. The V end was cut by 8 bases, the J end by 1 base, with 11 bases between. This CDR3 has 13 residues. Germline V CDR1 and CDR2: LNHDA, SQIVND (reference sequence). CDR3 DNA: TGTGCCAGTTCTTGGGCAGGGAACACTGAAGCTTTCTTT. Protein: CASSWAGNTEAFF.

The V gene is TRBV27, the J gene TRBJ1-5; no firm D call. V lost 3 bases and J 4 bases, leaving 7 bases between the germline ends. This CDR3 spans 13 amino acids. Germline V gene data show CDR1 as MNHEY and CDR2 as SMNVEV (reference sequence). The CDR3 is CASSFSQNQPQHF. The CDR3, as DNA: TGTGCCAGCAGTTTTTCGCAGAATCAGCCCCAGCATTTT.

CDR3: CASSAGTGNGETQYF. In DNA form, the CDR3 reads TGTGCCAGCAGCGCCGGGACAGGGAATGGCGAGACCCAGTACTTC. This chain connects TRBV9 to TRBJ2-5, with TRBD1 matching 9 bases. This CDR3 has 15 amino acids. Germline CDR1 and CDR2: SGDLS and YYNGEE. The trim removed 3 bases at V and 5 bases at J, leaving 8 bases unmatched.

The CDR3 region has the DNA TGTGCCAGCAGGGGGGCCTGGAGCGAGCAGTACTTC. This sequence encodes CASRGAWSEQYF. The V call is TRBV27, the J call TRBJ2-7; a weak D match, TRBD1 (6 bases). In germline, CDR1 is MNHEY, CDR2 SMNVEV (reference sequence). The length of the CDR3 is 12 residues. The ends were cut back, 6 bases at V and 6 bases at J, with 12 bases in the middle.

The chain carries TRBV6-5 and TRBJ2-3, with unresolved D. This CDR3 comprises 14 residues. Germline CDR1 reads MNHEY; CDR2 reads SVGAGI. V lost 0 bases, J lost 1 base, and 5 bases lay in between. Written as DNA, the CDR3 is TGTGCCAGCAGTTACTCGATAGGCACAGATACGCAGTATTTT. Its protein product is CASSYSIGTDTQYF.

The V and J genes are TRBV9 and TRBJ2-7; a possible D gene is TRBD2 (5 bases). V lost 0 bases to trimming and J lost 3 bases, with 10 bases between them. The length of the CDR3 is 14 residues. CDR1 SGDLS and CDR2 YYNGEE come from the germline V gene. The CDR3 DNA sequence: TGTGCCAGCAGCGTAGGTGGGGAGTACTACGAGCAGTACTTC. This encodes CASSVGGEYYEQYF.

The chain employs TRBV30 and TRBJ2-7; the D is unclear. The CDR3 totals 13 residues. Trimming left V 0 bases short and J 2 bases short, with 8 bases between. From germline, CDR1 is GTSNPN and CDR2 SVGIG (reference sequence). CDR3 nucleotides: TGTGCCTGGAGTGTTGGGATCCCCTACGAGCAGTACTTC. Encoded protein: CAWSVGIPYEQYF.

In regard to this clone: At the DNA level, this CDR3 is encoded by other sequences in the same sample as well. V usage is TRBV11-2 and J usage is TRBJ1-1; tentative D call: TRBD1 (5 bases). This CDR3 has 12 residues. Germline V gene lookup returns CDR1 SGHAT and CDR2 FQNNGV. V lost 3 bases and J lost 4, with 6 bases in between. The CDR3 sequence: CASSLGVTEAFF. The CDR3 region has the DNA TGTGCCAGCAGCTTGGGGGTCACTGAAGCTTTCTTT. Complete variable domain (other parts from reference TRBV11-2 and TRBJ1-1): EAGVAQSPRYKIIEKRQSVAFWCNPISGHATLYWYQQILGQGPKLLIQFQNNGVVDDSQLPKDRFSAERLKGVDSTLKIQPAKLEDSAVYLCASSLGVTEAFFGQGTRLTVV.

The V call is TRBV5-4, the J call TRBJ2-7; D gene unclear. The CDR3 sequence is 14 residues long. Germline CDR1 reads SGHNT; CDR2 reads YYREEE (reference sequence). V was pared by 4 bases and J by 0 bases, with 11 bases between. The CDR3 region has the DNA TGTGCCAGCAGCGCCGACGGATTCTCCTACGAGCAGTACTTC. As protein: CASSADGFSYEQYF.

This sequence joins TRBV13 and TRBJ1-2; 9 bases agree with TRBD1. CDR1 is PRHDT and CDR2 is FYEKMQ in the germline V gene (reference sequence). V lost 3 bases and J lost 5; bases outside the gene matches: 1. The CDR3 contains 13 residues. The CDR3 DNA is TGTGCCAGCAGCTTGGGGACAGGGTATGGCTACACCTTC. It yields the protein CASSLGTGYGYTF. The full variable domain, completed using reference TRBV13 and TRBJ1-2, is AAGVIQSPRHLIKEKRETATLKCYPIPRHDTVYWYQQGPGQDPQFLISFYEKMQSDKGSIPDRFSAQQFSDYHSELNMSSLELGDSALYFCASSLGTGYGYTFGSGTRLTVV.

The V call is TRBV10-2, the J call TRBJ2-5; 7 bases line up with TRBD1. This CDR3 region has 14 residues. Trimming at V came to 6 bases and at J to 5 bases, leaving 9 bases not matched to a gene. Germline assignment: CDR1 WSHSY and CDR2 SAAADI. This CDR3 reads CASRETGPNETQYF. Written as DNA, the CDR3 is TGCGCCAGCAGAGAGACAGGGCCCAACGAGACCCAGTACTTC.

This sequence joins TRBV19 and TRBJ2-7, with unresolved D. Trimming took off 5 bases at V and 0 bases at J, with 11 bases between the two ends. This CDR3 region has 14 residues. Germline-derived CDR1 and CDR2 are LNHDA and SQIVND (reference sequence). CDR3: CASSLTGPSYEQYF. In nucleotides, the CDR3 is TGTGCCAGTAGTCTAACCGGGCCCTCCTACGAGCAGTACTTC.

The chain's CDR3 is CASSPGLAGGPAYEQYF. In nucleotides, the CDR3 is TGCGCCAGCAGTCCCGGACTAGCGGGGGGCCCTGCCTACGAGCAGTACTTC. The chain carries TRBV5-1 and TRBJ2-7, with TRBD2 matching over 14 bases. The CDR3 consists of 17 residues. Germline assignment: CDR1 SGHRS and CDR2 YFSETQ. With V trimmed by 5 bases and J by 2 bases, 9 bases remained unmatched.

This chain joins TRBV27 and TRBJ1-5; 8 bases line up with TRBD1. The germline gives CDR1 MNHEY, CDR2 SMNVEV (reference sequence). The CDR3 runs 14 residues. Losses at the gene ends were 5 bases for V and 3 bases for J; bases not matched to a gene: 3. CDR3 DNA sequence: TGTGCCAGCAGTACGGACAGGGTCAATCAGCCCCAGCATTTT. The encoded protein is CASSTDRVNQPQHF.

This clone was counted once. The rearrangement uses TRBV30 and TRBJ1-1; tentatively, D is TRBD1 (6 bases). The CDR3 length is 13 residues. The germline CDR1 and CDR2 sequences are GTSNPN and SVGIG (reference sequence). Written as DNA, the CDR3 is TGTAAAATCGAGACAGGAACGGACACTGAAGCTTTCTTT. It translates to CKIETGTDTEAFF. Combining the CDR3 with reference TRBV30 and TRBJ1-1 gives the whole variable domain SQTIHQWPATLVQPVGSPLSLECTVEGTSNPNLYWYRQAAGRGLQLLFYSVGIGQISSEVPQNLSASRPQDRQFILSSKKLLLSDSGFYLCKIETGTDTEAFFGQGTRLTVV.

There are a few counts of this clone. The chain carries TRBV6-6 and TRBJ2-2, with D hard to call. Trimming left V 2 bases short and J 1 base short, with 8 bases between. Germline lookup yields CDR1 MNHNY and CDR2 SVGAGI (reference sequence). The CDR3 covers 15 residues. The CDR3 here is CASSYDGMNTGELFF. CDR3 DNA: TGTGCCAGCAGTTACGATGGGATGAACACCGGGGAGCTGTTTTTT.

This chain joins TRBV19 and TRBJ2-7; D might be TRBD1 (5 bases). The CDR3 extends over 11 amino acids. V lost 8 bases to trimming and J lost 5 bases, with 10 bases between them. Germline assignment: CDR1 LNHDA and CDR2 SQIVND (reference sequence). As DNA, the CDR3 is TGTGCCAGTTCAGGGTACAACGAGCAGTACTTC. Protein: CASSGYNEQYF.

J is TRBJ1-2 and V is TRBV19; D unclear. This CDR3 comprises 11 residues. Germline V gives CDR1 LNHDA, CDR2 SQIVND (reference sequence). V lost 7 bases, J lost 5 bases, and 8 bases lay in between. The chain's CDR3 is CASIGGYGYTF. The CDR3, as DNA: TGTGCCAGTATCGGCGGATATGGCTACACCTTC.

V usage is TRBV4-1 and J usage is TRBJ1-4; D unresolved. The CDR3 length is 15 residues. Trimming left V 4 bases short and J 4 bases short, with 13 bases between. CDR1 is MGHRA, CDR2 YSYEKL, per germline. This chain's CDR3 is CASSPQAAVNEKLFF. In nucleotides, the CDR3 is TGCGCCAGCAGCCCCCAGGCAGCGGTTAATGAAAAACTGTTTTTT.

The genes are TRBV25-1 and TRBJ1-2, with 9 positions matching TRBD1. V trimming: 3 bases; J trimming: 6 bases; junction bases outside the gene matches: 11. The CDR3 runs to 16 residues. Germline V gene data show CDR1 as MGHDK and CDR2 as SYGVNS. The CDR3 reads CASSEWGTGYLDGYTF. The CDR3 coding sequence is TGTGCCAGCAGTGAGTGGGGGACAGGGTACTTGGATGGCTACACCTTC.

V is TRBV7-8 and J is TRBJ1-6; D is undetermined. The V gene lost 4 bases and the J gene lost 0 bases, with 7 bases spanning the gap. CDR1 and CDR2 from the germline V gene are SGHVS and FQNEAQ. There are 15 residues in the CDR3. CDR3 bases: TGTGCCAGCAGCTCGGACCTCTCCTATAATTCACCCCTCCACTTT. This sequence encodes CASSSDLSYNSPLHF. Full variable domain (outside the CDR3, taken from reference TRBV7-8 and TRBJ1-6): GAGVSQSPRYKVAKRGQDVALRCDPISGHVSLFWYQQALGQGPEFLTYFQNEAQLDKSGLPSDRFFAERPEGSVSTLKIQRTQQEDSAVYLCASSSDLSYNSPLHFGNGTRLTVT.

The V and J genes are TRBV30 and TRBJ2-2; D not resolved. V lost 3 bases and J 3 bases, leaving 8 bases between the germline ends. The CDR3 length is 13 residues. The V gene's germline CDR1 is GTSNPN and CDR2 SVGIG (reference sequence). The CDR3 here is CAWRFGYTGELFF. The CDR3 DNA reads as TGTGCCTGGAGATTCGGATACACCGGGGAGCTGTTTTTT.

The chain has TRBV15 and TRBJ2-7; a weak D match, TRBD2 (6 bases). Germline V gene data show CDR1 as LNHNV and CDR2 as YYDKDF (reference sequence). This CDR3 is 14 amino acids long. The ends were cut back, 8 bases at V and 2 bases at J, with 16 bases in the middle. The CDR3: CATSWTNRAYEQYF. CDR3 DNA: TGTGCCACCTCCTGGACTAACCGCGCCTACGAGCAGTACTTC.

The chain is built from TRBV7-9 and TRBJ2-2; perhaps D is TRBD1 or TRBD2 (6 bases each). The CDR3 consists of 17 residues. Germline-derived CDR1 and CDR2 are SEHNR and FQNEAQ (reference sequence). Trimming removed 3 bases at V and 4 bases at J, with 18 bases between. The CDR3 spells CASSFVLGGSGTGELFF. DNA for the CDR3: TGTGCCAGCAGCTTTGTCCTAGGGGGGAGTGGCACCGGGGAGCTGTTTTTT.

For the CDR3, the DNA is TGTGCCAGCAGTTTATATGGGAGCAACACTGAAGCTTTCTTT. Translated, it gives CASSLYGSNTEAFF. The rearrangement joins TRBV27 to TRBJ1-1; D is unclear. Trimming stripped 1 base from V and 2 bases from J, with 8 bases between. This CDR3 is built from 14 residues. CDR1 is MNHEY and CDR2 is SMNVEV in the germline V gene (reference sequence).

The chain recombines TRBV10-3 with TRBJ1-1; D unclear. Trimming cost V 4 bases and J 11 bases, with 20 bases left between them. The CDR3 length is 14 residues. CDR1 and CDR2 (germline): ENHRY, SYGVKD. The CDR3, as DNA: TGTGCCATCAGTGCGTCGAATGCTGCGAAAGGGGCTTTCTTT. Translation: CAISASNAAKGAFF.

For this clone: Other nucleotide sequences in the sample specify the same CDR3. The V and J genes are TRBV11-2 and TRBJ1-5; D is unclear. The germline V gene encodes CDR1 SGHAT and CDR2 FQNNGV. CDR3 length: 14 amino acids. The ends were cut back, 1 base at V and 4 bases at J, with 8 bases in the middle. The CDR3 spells CASSLGQDNQPQHF. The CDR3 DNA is TGTGCCAGCAGCTTAGGGCAGGATAATCAGCCCCAGCATTTT.

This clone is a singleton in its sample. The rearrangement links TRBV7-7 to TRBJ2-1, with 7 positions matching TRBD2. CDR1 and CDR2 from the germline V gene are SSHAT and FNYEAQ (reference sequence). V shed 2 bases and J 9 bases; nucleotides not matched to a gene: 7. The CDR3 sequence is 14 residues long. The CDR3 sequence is CASSLNAGDTEQFF. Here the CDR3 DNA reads TGTGCCAGCAGCTTAAACGCGGGAGACACTGAGCAGTTCTTC.

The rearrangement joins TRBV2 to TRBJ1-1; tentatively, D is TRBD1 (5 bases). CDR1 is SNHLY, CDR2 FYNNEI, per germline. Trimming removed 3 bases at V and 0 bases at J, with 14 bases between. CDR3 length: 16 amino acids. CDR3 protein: CASSERRGGLNTEAFF. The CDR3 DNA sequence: TGTGCCAGCAGTGAGCGGCGCGGGGGTCTGAACACTGAAGCTTTCTTT.

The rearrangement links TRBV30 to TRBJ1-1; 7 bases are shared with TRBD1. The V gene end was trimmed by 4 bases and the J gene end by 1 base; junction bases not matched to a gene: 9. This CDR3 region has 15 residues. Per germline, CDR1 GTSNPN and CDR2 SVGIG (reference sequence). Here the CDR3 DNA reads TGTGCCTGGACCGAATGGACAGGCGAGAACACTGAAGCTTTCTTT. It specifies CAWTEWTGENTEAFF.